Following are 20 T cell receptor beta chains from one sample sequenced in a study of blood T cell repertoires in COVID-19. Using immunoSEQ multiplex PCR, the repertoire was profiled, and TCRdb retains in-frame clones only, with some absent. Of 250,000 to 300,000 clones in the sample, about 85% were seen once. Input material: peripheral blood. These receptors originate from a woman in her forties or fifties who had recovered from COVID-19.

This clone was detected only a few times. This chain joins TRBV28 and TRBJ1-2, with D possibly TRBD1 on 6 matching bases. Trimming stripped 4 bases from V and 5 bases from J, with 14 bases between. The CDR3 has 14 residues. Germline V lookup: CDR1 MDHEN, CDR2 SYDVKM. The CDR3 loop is CASSSPGTPYGYTF. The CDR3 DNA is TGTGCCAGCAGTTCCCCCGGGACACCGTATGGCTACACCTTC.

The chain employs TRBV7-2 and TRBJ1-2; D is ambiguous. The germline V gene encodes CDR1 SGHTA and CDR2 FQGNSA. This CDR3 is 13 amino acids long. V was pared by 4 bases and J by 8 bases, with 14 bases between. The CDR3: CASSSPDIWGYTF. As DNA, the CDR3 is TGTGCCAGCAGCTCCCCTGACATCTGGGGCTACACCTTC.

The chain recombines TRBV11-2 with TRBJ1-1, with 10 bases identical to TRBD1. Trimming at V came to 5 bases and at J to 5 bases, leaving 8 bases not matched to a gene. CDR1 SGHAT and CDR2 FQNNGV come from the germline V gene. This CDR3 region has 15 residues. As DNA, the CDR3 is TGTGCCAGCAGCACCGGGACAGGGGTAATTACTGAAGCTTTCTTT. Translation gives CASSTGTGVITEAFF. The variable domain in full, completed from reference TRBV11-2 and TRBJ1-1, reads EAGVAQSPRYKIIEKRQSVAFWCNPISGHATLYWYQQILGQGPKLLIQFQNNGVVDDSQLPKDRFSAERLKGVDSTLKIQPAKLEDSAVYLCASSTGTGVITEAFFGQGTRLTVV.

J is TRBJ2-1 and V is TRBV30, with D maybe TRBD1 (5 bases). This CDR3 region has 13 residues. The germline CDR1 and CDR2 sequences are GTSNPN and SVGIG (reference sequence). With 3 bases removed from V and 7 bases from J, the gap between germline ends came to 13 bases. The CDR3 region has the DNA TGTGCCTGGAGCGAAAACCAGGGTAATGAGCAGTTCTTC. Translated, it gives CAWSENQGNEQFF. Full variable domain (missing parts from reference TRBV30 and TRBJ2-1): SQTIHQWPATLVQPVGSPLSLECTVEGTSNPNLYWYRQAAGRGLQLLFYSVGIGQISSEVPQNLSASRPQDRQFILSSKKLLLSDSGFYLCAWSENQGNEQFFGPGTRLTVL.

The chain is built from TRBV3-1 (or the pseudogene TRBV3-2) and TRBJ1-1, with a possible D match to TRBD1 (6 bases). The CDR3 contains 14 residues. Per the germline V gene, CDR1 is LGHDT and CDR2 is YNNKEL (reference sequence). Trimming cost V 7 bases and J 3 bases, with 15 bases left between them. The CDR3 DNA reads TGTGCCAGCACATTAACCCAGGGGTACACTGAAGCTTTCTTT. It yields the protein CASTLTQGYTEAFF.

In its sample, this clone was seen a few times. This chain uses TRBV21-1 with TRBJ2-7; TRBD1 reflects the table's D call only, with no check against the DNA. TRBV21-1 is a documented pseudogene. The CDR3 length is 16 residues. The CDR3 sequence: CASSNRDRVINYEQYF. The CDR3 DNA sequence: TGTGCCAGCAGCAACCGTGACAGGGTGATTAACTACGAGCAGTACTTC.

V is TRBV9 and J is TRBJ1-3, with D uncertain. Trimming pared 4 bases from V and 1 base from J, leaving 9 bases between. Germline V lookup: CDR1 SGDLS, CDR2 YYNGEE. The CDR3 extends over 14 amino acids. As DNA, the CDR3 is TGTGCCAGCAGCCCTAGCGGGTCTGGAAACACCATATATTTT. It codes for CASSPSGSGNTIYF. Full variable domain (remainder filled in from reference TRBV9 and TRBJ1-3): DSGVTQTPKHLITATGQRVTLRCSPRSGDLSVYWYQQSLDQGLQFLIQYYNGEERAKGNILERFSAQQFPDLHSELNLSSLELGDSALYFCASSPSGSGNTIYFGEGSWLTVV.

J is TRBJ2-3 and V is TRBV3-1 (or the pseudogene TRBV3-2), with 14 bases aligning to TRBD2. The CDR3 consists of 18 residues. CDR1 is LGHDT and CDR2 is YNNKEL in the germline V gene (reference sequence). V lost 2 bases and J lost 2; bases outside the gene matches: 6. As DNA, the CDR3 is TGTGCCAGCAGCCAACCGGGACTAGCGGGGGTTTCCACAGATACGCAGTATTTT. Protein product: CASSQPGLAGVSTDTQYF.

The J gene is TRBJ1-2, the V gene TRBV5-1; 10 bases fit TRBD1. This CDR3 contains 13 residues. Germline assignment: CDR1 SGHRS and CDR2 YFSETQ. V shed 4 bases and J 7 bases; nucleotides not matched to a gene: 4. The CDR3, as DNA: TGCGCCAGCAGCCTTAGGACAGGGGGTGGCTACACCTTC. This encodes CASSLRTGGGYTF.

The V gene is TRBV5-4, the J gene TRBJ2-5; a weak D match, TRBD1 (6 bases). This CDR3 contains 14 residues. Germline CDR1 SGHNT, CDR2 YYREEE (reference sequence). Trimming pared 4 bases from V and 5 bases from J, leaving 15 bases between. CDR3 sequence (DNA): TGTGCCAGCAGCCAACAGGGTAGGAGGGAGACCCAGTACTTC. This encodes CASSQQGRRETQYF.

The CDR3 DNA reads TGTGCCAGCAGCTTGGGACTGACAGCCTCCAATGAGCAGTTCTTC. It codes for CASSLGLTASNEQFF. The chain uses TRBV5-4 and TRBJ2-1; D is perhaps TRBD1 (5 bases). The CDR3 contains 15 residues. Germline V CDR1 and CDR2: SGHNT, YYREEE (reference sequence). Trimming pared 0 bases from V and 6 bases from J, leaving 13 bases between.

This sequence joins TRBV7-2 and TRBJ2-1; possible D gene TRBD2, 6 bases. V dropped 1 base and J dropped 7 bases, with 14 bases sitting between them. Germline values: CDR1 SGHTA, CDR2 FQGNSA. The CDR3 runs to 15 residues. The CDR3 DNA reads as TGTGCCAGCAGCTTAGACAGGCTAGCGCAGAATGAGCAGTTCTTC. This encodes CASSLDRLAQNEQFF.

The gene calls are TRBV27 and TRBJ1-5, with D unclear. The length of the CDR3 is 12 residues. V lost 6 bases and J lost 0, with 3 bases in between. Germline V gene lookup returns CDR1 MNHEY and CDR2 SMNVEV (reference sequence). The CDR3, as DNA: TGTGCCAGCAGCCATAGCAATCAGCCCCAGCATTTT. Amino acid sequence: CASSHSNQPQHF.

Here the CDR3 DNA reads TGTGCCAGCAGTACCAGCGGGAATCGCTACGAGCAGTACTTC. Amino acids: CASSTSGNRYEQYF. The chain carries TRBV27 and TRBJ2-7; 7 bases align to TRBD2. Germline V lookup: CDR1 MNHEY, CDR2 SMNVEV (reference sequence). V was clipped by 5 bases and J by 3 bases; unmatched bases: 7. This CDR3 is 14 amino acids long.

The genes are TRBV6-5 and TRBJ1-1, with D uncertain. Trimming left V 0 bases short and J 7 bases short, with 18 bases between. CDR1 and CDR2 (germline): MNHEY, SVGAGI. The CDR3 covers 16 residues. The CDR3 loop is CASSYSVGLSFVEAFF. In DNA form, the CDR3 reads TGTGCCAGCAGTTACTCGGTAGGACTGTCTTTTGTTGAAGCTTTCTTT.

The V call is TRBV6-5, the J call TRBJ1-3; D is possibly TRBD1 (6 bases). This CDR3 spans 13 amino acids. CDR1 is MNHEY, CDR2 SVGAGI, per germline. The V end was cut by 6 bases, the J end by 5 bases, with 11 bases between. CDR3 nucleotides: TGTGCCAGCAGCAAGGGGGACAGAAACACCATATATTTT. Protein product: CASSKGDRNTIYF.

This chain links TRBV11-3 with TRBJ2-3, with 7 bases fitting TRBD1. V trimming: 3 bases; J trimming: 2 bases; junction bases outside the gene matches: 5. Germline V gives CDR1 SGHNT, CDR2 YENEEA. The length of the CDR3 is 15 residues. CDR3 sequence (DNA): TGTGCCAGCAGCTTCGGACAGGCTACCACAGATACGCAGTATTTT. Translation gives CASSFGQATTDTQYF.

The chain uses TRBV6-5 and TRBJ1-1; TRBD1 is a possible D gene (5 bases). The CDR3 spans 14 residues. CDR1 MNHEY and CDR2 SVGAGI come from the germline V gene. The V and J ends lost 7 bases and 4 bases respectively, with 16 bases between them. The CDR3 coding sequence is TGTGCCAGCAAAGCGGGGCTGGGTAGCACTGAAGCTTTCTTT. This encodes CASKAGLGSTEAFF.

CDR3 amino acids: CATRIQGFLNYEQYF. The CDR3 nucleotides read TGTGCCACCAGGATCCAGGGGTTTCTGAACTACGAGCAGTACTTC. The rearrangement joins TRBV24-1 to TRBJ2-7; weak D call: TRBD1 (6 bases). V dropped 7 bases and J dropped 3 bases, with 18 bases sitting between them. The length of the CDR3 is 15 residues. Germline assignment: CDR1 KGHDR and CDR2 SFDVKD.

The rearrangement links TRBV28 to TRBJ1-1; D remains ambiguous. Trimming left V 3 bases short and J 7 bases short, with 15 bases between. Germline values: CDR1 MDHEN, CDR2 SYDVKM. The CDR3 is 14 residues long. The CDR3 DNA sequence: TGTGCCAGCAGTTTTCCCGGGAAGCCCGTTGAAGCTTTCTTT. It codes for CASSFPGKPVEAFF. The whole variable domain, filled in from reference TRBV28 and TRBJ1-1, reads DVKVTQSSRYLVKRTGEKVFLECVQDMDHENMFWYRQDPGLGLRLIYFSYDVKMKEKGDIPEGYSVSREKKERFSLILESASTNQTSMYLCASSFPGKPVEAFFGQGTRLTVV.